This entry lists 3 T cell receptor beta chains sequenced from one sample in a study of blood T cell repertoires in COVID-19. Here immunoSEQ multiplex PCR was the method, and the copy in TCRdb shows in-frame clones only, minus some. The table shows a few hundred thousand clones, with roughly 89% occurring only once. The material sequenced was peripheral blood. The receptors come from a woman between 25 and 40 years old with active or convalescent COVID-19.

The chain uses TRBV5-1 and TRBJ1-5; possibly TRBD1 for D (5 bases). This CDR3 has 18 amino acids. From germline, CDR1 is SGHRS and CDR2 YFSETQ. V was clipped by 2 bases and J by 0 bases, with 18 bases between them. The CDR3 coding sequence is TGCGCCAGCAGCTTCGCTGGACATAAATTGTATAGCAATCAGCCCCAGCATTTT. Residues: CASSFAGHKLYSNQPQHF.

This chain uses TRBV6-2 or TRBV6-3 with TRBJ1-1; D may be TRBD1 (5 bases). This CDR3 comprises 15 residues. Germline values: CDR1 MNHEY, CDR2 SVGEGT. Trimming removed 2 bases from V and 1 base from J, with 11 bases in between. The DNA for the CDR3 is TGTGCCAGCAGTTACCAGGGCGGTGGGAACACTGAAGCTTTCTTT. It translates to CASSYQGGGNTEAFF.

The chain carries TRBV12-3 or TRBV12-4 and TRBJ2-3; D remains unclear. V was pared by 2 bases and J by 4 bases, with 7 bases between. CDR3 length: 13 residues. For the CDR3, the DNA is TGTGCCAGCAGTTTACTCCCCGCAGATACGCAGTATTTT. This encodes CASSLLPADTQYF.